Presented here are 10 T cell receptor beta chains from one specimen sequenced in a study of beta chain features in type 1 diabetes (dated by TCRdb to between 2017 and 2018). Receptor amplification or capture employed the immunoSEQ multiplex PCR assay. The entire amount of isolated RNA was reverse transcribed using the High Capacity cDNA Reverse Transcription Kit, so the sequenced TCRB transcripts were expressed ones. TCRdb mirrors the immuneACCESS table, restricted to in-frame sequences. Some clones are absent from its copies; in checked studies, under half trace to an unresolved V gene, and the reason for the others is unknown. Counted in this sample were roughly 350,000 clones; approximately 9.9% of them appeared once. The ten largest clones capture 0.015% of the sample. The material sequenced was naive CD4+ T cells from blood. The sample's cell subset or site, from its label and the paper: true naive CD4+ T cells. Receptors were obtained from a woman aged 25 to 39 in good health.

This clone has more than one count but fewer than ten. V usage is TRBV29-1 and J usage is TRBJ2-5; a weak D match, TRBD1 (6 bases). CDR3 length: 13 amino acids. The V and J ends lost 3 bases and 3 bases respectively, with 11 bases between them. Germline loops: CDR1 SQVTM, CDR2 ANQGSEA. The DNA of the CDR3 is TGCAGCGTTGACTGGGCAGGGGAAGAGACCCAGTACTTC. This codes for CSVDWAGEETQYF.

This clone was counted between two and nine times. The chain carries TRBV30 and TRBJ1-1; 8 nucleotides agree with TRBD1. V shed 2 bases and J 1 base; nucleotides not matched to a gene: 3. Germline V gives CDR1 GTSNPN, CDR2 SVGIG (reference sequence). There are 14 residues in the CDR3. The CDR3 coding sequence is TGTGCCTGGAGTAGTGGACAGGGGAACACTGAAGCTTTCTTT. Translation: CAWSSGQGNTEAFF.

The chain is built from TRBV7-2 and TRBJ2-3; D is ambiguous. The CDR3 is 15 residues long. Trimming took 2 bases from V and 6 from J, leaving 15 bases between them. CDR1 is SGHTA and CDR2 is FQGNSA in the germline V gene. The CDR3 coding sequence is TGTGCCAGCAGCTTACCCAGGTCCGACGCGGATACGCAGTATTTT. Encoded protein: CASSLPRSDADTQYF.

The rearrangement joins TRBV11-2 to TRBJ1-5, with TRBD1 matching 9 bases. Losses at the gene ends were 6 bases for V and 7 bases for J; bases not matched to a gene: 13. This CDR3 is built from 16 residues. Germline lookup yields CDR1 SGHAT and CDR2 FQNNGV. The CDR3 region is CASSLAGQGPGQPQHF. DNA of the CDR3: TGTGCCAGCAGTCTTGCGGGACAGGGACCCGGGCAGCCCCAGCATTTT.

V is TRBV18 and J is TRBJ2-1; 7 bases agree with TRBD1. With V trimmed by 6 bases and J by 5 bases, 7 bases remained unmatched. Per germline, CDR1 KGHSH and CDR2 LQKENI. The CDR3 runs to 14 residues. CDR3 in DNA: TGTGCCAGCTCCCCGGACAGGTCCAACAATGAGCAGTTCTTC. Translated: CASSPDRSNNEQFF.

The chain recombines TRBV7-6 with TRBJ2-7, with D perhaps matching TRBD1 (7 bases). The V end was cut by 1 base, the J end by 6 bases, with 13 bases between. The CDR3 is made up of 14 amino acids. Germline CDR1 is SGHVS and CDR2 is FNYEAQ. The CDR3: CASSLEFQGGEQYF. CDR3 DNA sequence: TGTGCCAGCAGCTTAGAGTTTCAGGGGGGCGAGCAGTACTTC.

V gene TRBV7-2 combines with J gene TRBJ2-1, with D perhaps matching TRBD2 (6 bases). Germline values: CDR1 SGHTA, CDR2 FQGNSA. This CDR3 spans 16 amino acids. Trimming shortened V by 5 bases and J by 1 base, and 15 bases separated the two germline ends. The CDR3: CASSVDGTSSYNEQFF. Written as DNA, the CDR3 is TGTGCCAGCAGCGTAGACGGGACTTCTTCCTACAATGAGCAGTTCTTC.

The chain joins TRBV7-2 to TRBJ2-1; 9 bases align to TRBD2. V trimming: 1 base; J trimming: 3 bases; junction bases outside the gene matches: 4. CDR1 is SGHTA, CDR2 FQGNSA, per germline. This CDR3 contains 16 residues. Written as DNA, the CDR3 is TGTGCCAGCAGCTTAGAGGCTAGCGGGATCTACAATGAGCAGTTCTTC. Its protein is CASSLEASGIYNEQFF.

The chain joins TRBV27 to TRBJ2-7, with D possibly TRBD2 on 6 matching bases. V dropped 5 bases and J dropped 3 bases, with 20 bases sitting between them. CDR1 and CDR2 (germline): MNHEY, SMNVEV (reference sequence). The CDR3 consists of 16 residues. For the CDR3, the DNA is TGTGCCAGCAGTCTCCACTTCGGGACTCGCATCTACGAGCAGTACTTC. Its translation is CASSLHFGTRIYEQYF.

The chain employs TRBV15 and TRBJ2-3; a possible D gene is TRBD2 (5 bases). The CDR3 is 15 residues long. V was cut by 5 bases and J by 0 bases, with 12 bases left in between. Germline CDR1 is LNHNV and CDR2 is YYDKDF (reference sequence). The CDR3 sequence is CATSSRLPSTDTQYF. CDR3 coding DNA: TGTGCCACCAGCTCAAGACTACCTAGCACAGATACGCAGTATTTT. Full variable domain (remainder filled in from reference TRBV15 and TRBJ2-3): DAMVIQNPRYQVTQFGKPVTLSCSQTLNHNVMYWYQQKSSQAPKLLFHYYDKDFNNEADTPDNFQSRRPNTSFCFLDIRSPGLGDTAMYLCATSSRLPSTDTQYFGPGTRLTVL.